Listed below are T cell receptor beta chains from one sample, sequenced in a study of CD8+ T cells in alopecia areata. Profiled with immunoSEQ multiplex PCR; TCRdb holds only in-frame clones, not every one. Among 100,000 to 150,000 clones listed, around 50% were seen once. The source material was NKG2D-low CD8+ T cells sorted from blood. Receptors originate from a human donor with alopecia areata. Each CDR3 is given with its conserved first and last residue. The D gene is left open where the match is weak. Clone size, where shown, is once, few, many, or a class for clones that have expanded.

TRBJ2-2	NA	TRBV6-6	NA	TGTGCCAGCAGTTACTTTCGGACCGGGGAGCTGTTTTTT	CASSYFRTGELFF
TRBJ2-7	NA	TRBV27	NA	TGTGCCAGCAGTGTACGAGGGGACGTAGGCTACGAGCAGTACTTC	CASSVRGDVGYEQYF
TRBJ2-5	NA	TRBV30	few	TGTGCCTGGAGTCCCCGCCGGGACGGAGAGACCCAGTACTTC	CAWSPRRDGETQYF
TRBJ2-3	NA	TRBV2	NA	TGTGCCAGCAGGGTCGGAGATACGCAGTATTTT	CASRVGDTQYF
TRBJ2-4	NA	TRBV29-1	once	TGCAGCGTACGGGAGTCGGTAGCCAAAAACATTCAGTACTTC	CSVRESVAKNIQYF
TRBJ2-7	NA	TRBV11-2	NA	TGTGCCAGCAGCTCCATCACGGGGAGCTCCTACGAGCAGTACTTC	CASSSITGSSYEQYF
TRBJ2-1	NA	TRBV30	NA	TGTGCCTGGAGCAGCGTGACCTACAATGAGCAGTTCTTC	CAWSSVTYNEQFF
TRBJ1-1	NA	TRBV29-1	NA	TGCAGCGTTGACAGGGAGGGGGTCACTGAAGCTTTCTTT	CSVDREGVTEAFF
TRBJ2-3	NA	TRBV29-1	NA	TGCAGCGTTGAAACAGAAGCGTTCACAGATACGCAGTATTTT	CSVETEAFTDTQYF
TRBJ2-5	NA	TRBV11-3	NA	TGTGCCAGCAGCCCACACGGGGGTCAAGAGACCCAGTACTTC	CASSPHGGQETQYF
TRBJ2-1	NA	TRBV7-8	NA	TGTGCCAGCGGCCTTCTAAGGGAGCAGTTCTTC	CASGLLREQFF
TRBJ2-3	NA	TRBV9	NA	TGTGCCAGCAGCATGGGACTCGACGATACGCAGTATTTT	CASSMGLDDTQYF
TRBJ2-2	NA	TRBV6-5	NA	TGTGCCAGCAGTTATCGGACAGAGAACACCGGGGAGCTGTTTTTT	CASSYRTENTGELFF
TRBJ2-3	TRBD2	TRBV28	many	TGTGCCAGCAGCCCGGAGCCGGCTAGCGGGAGGAAAGATACGCAGTATTTT	CASSPEPASGRKDTQYF
TRBJ2-7	NA	TRBV11-3	NA	TGTGCCAGCAGCACTAGGAGCGGGACAGTTCCCTACGAGCAGTACTTC	CASSTRSGTVPYEQYF
TRBJ2-5	NA	TRBV29-1	few	TGCAGCGTTGAAGATGGAGGGTCGGCAGGGAATACCCAGTACTTC	CSVEDGGSAGNTQYF
TRBJ2-7	NA	TRBV27	NA	TGTGCCAGCAGTTACGGGATGGGCTACGAGCAGTACTTC	CASSYGMGYEQYF
TRBJ1-1	NA	TRBV29-1	NA	TGCAGCGTTGTTGGAAACACTGAAGCTTTCTTT	CSVVGNTEAFF
TRBJ2-7	NA	TRBV30	once	TGTGCCTGGAGTGACCCCCAGGGGCGCCGGCTTAGTACCTACGAGCAGTACTTC	CAWSDPQGRRLSTYEQYF
TRBJ2-1	NA	TRBV29-1	NA	TGCAGCGTTGATCGGCACAATGAGCAGTTCTTC	CSVDRHNEQFF
TRBJ2-1	NA	TRBV27	NA	TGTGCCAGCAGTTTAGCCTCGAACCGGGGGCAGTTCTTC	CASSLASNRGQFF
TRBJ2-3	NA	TRBV4-1	NA	TGCGCCAGCAGCCCCCTGGGAGGAGGCGACGGCACAGATACGCAGTATTTT	CASSPLGGGDGTDTQYF
TRBJ1-1	NA	TRBV29-1	NA	TGCAGCGTTGAGGAGGCAGAAGCTTTCTTT	CSVEEAEAFF
TRBJ2-3	TRBD2	TRBV29-1	NA	TGCAGCGTTGATGGACTAGCGGGGTCCGAAGCAGATACGCAGTATTTT	CSVDGLAGSEADTQYF
TRBJ1-5	NA	TRBV28	few	TGTGCCAGCAGCCACAATCAGCCCCAGCATTTT	CASSHNQPQHF
TRBJ1-5	TRBD1	TRBV28	NA	TGTGCCAGCAGACGGACAGGGCAGAGCAATCAGCCCCAGCATTTT	CASRRTGQSNQPQHF
TRBJ2-1	TRBD2	TRBV29-1	NA	TGCAGCGTTGAACCTCTCCCGCCCCCGGGACTATCAATTCACAGTGAGCAGTTCTTC	CSVEPLPPPGLSIHSEQFF
TRBJ1-5	NA	TRBV27	few	TGTGCCAGCAGTAGGACCCCGGATGGCAATCAGCCCCAGCATTTT	CASSRTPDGNQPQHF
TRBJ2-5	TRBD1	TRBV7-9	NA	TGTGCCAGCTCTGGGACAGATATTGGGACCCAGTACTTC	CASSGTDIGTQYF
TRBJ2-2	TRBD2	TRBV6-5	NA	TGTGCCAGCAGTTACCCTAGCGGGGGCACCGGGGAGCTGTTTTTT	CASSYPSGGTGELFF
TRBJ2-1	TRBD2	TRBV27	NA	TGTGCCAGCAGTTTATCGGAGGGGACTAGCGGCTTTGAGCAGTTCTTC	CASSLSEGTSGFEQFF
TRBJ2-3	TRBD2	TRBV29-1	few	TGCAGCGTAGCGGGAGGTAGCTTTGGCGCAGATACGCAGTATTTT	CSVAGGSFGADTQYF
TRBJ2-7	TRBD1	TRBV30	NA	TGTGCCTGGAGTCTCGGACAGGGGCTGGACGAGCAGTACTTC	CAWSLGQGLDEQYF
TRBJ2-1	TRBD1	TRBV29-1	NA	TGCAGCGTTGCTCTTGGGACAGGACGATACAATGAGCAGTTCTTC	CSVALGTGRYNEQFF
TRBJ2-7	NA	TRBV19	NA	TGTGCCAGTGGACTGAGTCTTGCCTACGAGCAGTACTTC	CASGLSLAYEQYF
TRBJ2-5	NA	TRBV5-6	NA	TGTGCCAGCAGCTTGGGGCAGCAAGAGACCCAGTACTTC	CASSLGQQETQYF
TRBJ2-7	TRBD1	TRBV29-1	NA	TGCAGCGTTGAACTCCCGGACAGGGGCTCCTACGAGCAGTACTTC	CSVELPDRGSYEQYF
TRBJ1-2	NA	TRBV9	NA	TGTGCCAGCAGCGTAGCCCGGGGCATGGGGGAAGGCTACACCTTC	CASSVARGMGEGYTF
TRBJ2-7	NA	TRBV27	few	TGTGCCAGCAGTGGCCAGCAGGGTTACGAGCAGTACTTC	CASSGQQGYEQYF
TRBJ2-2	NA	TRBV27	NA	TGTGCCAGCAGGACTGAGGACAGTACGAACACCGGGGAGCTGTTTTTT	CASRTEDSTNTGELFF
TRBJ2-7	NA	TRBV4-1	NA	TGCGCCAGCAGCCAAGAGGCAGTTACCTACGAGCAGTACTTC	CASSQEAVTYEQYF
TRBJ2-5	TRBD1	TRBV29-1	few	TGCAGCGTTGCACAGGGGTTTCAAGAGACCCAGTACTTC	CSVAQGFQETQYF
TRBJ2-7	NA	TRBV28	NA	TGTGCCAGCAGTTTGTCCAGGGGGGCGTACGAGCAGTACTTC	CASSLSRGAYEQYF
TRBJ1-2	NA	TRBV30	NA	TGTGCCTGGAGTGTGCAGGGTAATGGCTACACCTTC	CAWSVQGNGYTF
TRBJ2-1	TRBD2	TRBV27	NA	TGTGCCAGCAGTTTATCCGGGACTAGCGACAATGAGCAGTTCTTC	CASSLSGTSDNEQFF
TRBJ2-7	NA	TRBV27	NA	TGTGCCAGCAGCTCCGCCCACGAGCAGTACTTC	CASSSAHEQYF
TRBJ2-1	NA	TRBV29-1	NA	TGCAGCGTTGGAGGGGTCATGGTGGACAATGAGCAGTTCTTC	CSVGGVMVDNEQFF
TRBJ2-5	NA	TRBV28	NA	TGTGCCAGCAGTCCGGGACACCTAGAAGAGACCCAGTACTTC	CASSPGHLEETQYF
TRBJ2-7	NA	TRBV13	few	TGTGCCAGCAGCTTAAACGTTGGGCAGACCTACGAGCAGTACTTC	CASSLNVGQTYEQYF
TRBJ2-3	NA	TRBV29-1	NA	TGCAGCGTTGAAGATCGCAGGGACAGCACAGATACGCAGTATTTT	CSVEDRRDSTDTQYF
TRBJ2-1	TRBD2	TRBV6-6	NA	TGTGCCAGCACACTATACGGCCCGACTAGCGAACAACCGCAGTTCTTC	CASTLYGPTSEQPQFF
TRBJ2-6	NA	TRBV29-1	few	TGCAGCGTTGAAGAGTTCTCCCGACAGACTGGGGCCAACGTCCTGACTTTC	CSVEEFSRQTGANVLTF
TRBJ2-3	NA	TRBV7-9	NA	TGTGCCAGCAGCTTACTCGGGGGAGAGACAGATACGCAGTATTTT	CASSLLGGETDTQYF
TRBJ1-4	TRBD1	TRBV2	NA	TGTGCCAGCAGTGGACGACAGGGAAGAAAACTGTTTTTT	CASSGRQGRKLFF
TRBJ1-2	NA	TRBV29-1	few	TGCAGCGACCTACGTGGGGCTATTGGCTACACCTTC	CSDLRGAIGYTF
TRBJ2-1	NA	TRBV27	NA	TGTGCCAGCAGTTTGGGGCGAGGAGTCAATGAGCAGTTCTTC	CASSLGRGVNEQFF
TRBJ2-1	NA	TRBV29-1	NA	TGCAGCGTTGCAGGGGCCCTGAACCAGAACAATGAGCAGTTCTTC	CSVAGALNQNNEQFF